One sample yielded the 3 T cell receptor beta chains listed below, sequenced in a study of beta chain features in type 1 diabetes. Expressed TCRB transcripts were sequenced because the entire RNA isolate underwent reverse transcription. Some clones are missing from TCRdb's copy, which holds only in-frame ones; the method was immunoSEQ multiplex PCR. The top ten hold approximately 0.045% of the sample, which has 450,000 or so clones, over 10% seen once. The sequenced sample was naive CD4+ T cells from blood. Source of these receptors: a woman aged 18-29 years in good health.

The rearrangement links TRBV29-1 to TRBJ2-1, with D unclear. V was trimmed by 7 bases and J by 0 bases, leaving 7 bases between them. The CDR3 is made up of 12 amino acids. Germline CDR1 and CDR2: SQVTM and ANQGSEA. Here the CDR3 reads CSGLGSYNEQFF. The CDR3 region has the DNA TGCAGCGGACTTGGCTCCTACAATGAGCAGTTCTTC.

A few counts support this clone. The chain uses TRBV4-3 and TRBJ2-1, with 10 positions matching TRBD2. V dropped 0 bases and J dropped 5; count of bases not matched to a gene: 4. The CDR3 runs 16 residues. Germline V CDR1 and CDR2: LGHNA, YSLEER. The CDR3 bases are TGCGCCAGCAGCCAAGAACCTAGCGGGAGAGACAATGAGCAGTTCTTC. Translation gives CASSQEPSGRDNEQFF.

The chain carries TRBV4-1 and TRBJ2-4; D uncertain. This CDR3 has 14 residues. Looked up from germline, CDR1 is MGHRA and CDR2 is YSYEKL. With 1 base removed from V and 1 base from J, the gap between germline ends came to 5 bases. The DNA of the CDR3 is TGCGCCAGCAGCCAAGTGGGGGCCAAAAACATTCAGTACTTC. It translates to CASSQVGAKNIQYF.